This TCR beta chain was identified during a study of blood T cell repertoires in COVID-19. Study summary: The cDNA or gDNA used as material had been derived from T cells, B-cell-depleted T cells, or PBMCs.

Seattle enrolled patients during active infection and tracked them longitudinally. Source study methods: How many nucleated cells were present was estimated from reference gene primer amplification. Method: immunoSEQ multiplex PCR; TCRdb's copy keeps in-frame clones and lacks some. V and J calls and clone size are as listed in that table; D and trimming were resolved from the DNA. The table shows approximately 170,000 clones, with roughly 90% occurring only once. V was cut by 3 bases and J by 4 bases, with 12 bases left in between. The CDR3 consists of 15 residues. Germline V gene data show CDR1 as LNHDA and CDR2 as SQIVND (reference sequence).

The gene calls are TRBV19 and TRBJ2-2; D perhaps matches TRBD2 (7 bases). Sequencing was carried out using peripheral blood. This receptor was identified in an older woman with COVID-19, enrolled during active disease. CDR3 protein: CASSIRGAGTGELFF. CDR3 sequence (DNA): TGTGCCAGTAGTATTCGGGGGGCGGGCACCGGGGAGCTGTTTTTT.